This record concerns one T cell receptor beta chain sequence. Per germline, CDR1 SGHDN and CDR2 FVKESK. The trim removed 4 bases at V and 2 bases at J, leaving 10 bases unmatched. CDR3 length: 17 amino acids. The record originates from a study of T cell changes during pregnancy in multiple sclerosis. Assay used: immunoSEQ multiplex PCR; TCRdb lists only in-frame clones, some missing. The data show about 36,000 clones, roughly nine tenths seen once. The sample in question was CD4+ T cells from peripheral blood mononuclear cells, obtained in the second trimester of pregnancy. The source is a female donor in good health, enrolled as a control in a pregnancy study. This rearrangement joins TRBV14 to TRBJ2-1; 8 nucleotides agree with TRBD2. CDR3 loop: CASSRTFGGRTYNEQFF. As DNA, the CDR3 is TGTGCCAGCAGCCGGACGTTCGGCGGGAGGACCTACAATGAGCAGTTCTTC.